Sequencing of this T cell receptor (beta chain) was carried out in a study of cytotoxic CD8 clonotypes in ibrutinib-treated CLL (TCRdb year 2021). Regarding the complete study: In this cohort, around 14 patients were treatment-naive and more than 9 were relapsed/refractory, while some 17 had unmutated IGHV. Response samples were obtained after a median of about 13 months of treatment, with a range of roughly 6 to 40 months. Of the 90 or so participants in the trial, 25 to 30 had longitudinal samples available. Patients were still on ibrutinib when every remission and progressive disease sample was collected. An average of 255,043 productive templates and 94,082 productive rearrangements was obtained per sample. Cryopreserved peripheral blood mononuclear cells were obtained prior to treatment, at the time of response, and at either disease progression or sustained remission. Partial responses were observed in 24 patients and complete responses in 2; after a median follow-up of roughly 62 months, remission was maintained in 14 patients and progression was observed in about twelve. Beyond this particular receptor, the publication reports: Baseline clonality exceeded that of age-matched healthy donors and correlated strongly with circulating CD8+ T-cell counts. Clonality increased at ibrutinib response, stayed stable in sustained remission, and fell back toward baseline at progression. Sampling times were not matched between sustained-remission and progressing patients, and lymph node repertoires were not studied. Public clonotypes were rare and either contracted or stayed stable during treatment, and the rise in clonality at ibrutinib response reflected the expansion of private clonotypes.

V lost 7 bases and J lost 5 bases; the stretch between them is 23 bases long. The CDR3 holds 16 amino acids from the cysteine to the phenylalanine. Left in the record is the CDR3 DNA by itself, 48 bases read in frame from the first base. Reading the germline V gene gives CDR1 MDHEN and CDR2 SYDVKM. The goal of deep resolution MiSeq sequencing was a depth between 1 in 1 million and 1 in 200,000 T cells, and coverage averaged 10x per clonotype. The immunoSEQ hsTCRB Kit was used to generate TCR beta libraries. From the authors' description of their analysis: ImmunoSEQ Data Assistant and ImmunoSEQ Analyzer were used for data analysis, and V, D and J genes were assigned according to IMGT definitions. Clonality was computed as one minus normalized Shannon entropy of productive rearrangement frequencies, ranging from 0 to 1. Public clonotype analysis was restricted to overrepresented clonotypes comprising at least 0.05% of each patient's repertoire. Some 14 age-matched healthy donor repertoires from immuneACCESS served as clonality controls. As stored in TCRdb, this immuneACCESS dataset retains in-frame rearrangements with V and J assigned. A fraction of the clones does not appear; measured against another copy, unresolved V genes explain less than half of the discrepancy, and the remainder lacks a known reason. The V and J calls and the clone size are those of that table, but D and trimming were determined from the DNA. In all, the sample holds approximately 190,000 clones, and just under 80% of those were seen once. Jointly, the top ten make up roughly an eighth of the sample.

Remarks on this clone: Its recognized antigen is unknown. No base quality values were provided; no much bigger clone lies one nucleotide off.

The sample's time point label is to be understood as: approximately eleven months on ibrutinib. For TCR beta library preparation, around 1.9 micrograms of genomic DNA were extracted from the cryopreserved PBMCs. High-throughput TCR beta sequencing was performed on longitudinal blood samples from CLL patients receiving ibrutinib monotherapy. The patients took part in an open-label, single-center phase 2 trial of ibrutinib monotherapy. This TCR came from a human donor with chronic lymphocytic leukemia. The rearrangement joined TRBV28 to TRBJ1-1; there is no confident call for the D gene. The material was PBMCs, obtained after 12 months of ibrutinib treatment. Here is the DNA: TGTGCCAGCAATCCCTTCTTCCGGGCCCTCGATACTGAAGCTTTCTTT. This gives the protein CASNPFFRALDTEAFF.